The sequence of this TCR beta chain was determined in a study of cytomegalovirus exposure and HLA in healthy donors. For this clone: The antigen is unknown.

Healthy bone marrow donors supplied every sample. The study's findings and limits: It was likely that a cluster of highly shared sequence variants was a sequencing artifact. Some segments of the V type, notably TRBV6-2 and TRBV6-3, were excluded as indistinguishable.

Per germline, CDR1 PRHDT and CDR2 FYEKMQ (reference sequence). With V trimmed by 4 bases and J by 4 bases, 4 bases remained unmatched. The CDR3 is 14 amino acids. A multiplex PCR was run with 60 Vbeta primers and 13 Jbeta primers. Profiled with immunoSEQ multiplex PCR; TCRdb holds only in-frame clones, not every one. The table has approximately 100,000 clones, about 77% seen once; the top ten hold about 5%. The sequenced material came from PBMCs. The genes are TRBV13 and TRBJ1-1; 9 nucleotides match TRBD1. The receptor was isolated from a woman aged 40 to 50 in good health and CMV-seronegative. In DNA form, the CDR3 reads TGTGCCAGCAGCTCGGGACAGGGAACCACTGAAGCTTTCTTT. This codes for CASSSGQGTTEAFF.